This T cell receptor (beta chain) was recovered during a study of blood T cells in healthy people across ages (dated by TCRdb to 2015 to 2017). Regarding the study in general: In model experiments, template switching captured about one uniquely barcoded TCR beta cDNA molecule for every two T cells. Age-related changes in TCR beta repertoire diversity were measured in the study by deep sequencing normalized with unique cDNA molecular identifiers. The donors were split into four age groups: young (average about 16 years), middle-aged (over 35), aged (62) and long-lived (82). The study analyzed two additional independent replicas of 1 million unique cDNA reads from the same blood draw for two donors, one aged 18 to 30 and one aged 80 or older. The investigation overall reported the following: Estimates of total diversity based on one million sequenced T cells were regarded as lower bounds and as underestimates. The CMV infection status of donors was not known, potentially confounding age-related changes in expanded clonotypes. Since profiling was done on bulk unsorted PBMCs, naive and antigen-experienced compartments could not be conclusively compared. As age increased, observed TCR beta diversity per million T cells dropped in a roughly linear way, and a significant reduction was already evident by age about 40. There was a strong correlation between observed TCR beta diversity and the percentage of naive T cells measured by flow cytometry. The long-lived group showed more naive CD4+ T cells, fewer expanded clones and increased TCR diversity than the aged group, suggesting age selection.

Donors were a few dozen systemically healthy Caucasian individuals from Russia aged roughly 6 to 95 years. Ten milliliters of peripheral blood were drawn from each donor into EDTA-treated Vacutainer tubes. Ficoll-Paque density-gradient centrifugation was used to isolate PBMCs, with at least 7 million per sample. Total RNA, at least 5 micrograms per sample, was extracted from PBMCs with Trizol reagent. For every donor, flow cytometry on a PBMC aliquot measured the percentage of naive CD45RAhigh/CD27high T cells. CDR1 and CDR2 are drawn from the germline V gene: SGHTA, FQGNSA. Trimming takes 5 bases off V and 6 bases off J; junction bases not matched to a gene: 8. Including cysteine and phenylalanine, the CDR3 has 16 amino acids. Only the CDR3 portion is preserved as DNA: 48 bases, with reading frame beginning at the first base. The library was made by 5' RACE. Sequencer: Illumina HiSeq 2500. The second PCR ran for about 6 to 12 cycles and used a J-beta primer mix along with a sample-barcoded 5' primer. A unique molecular identifier was introduced onto each TCR beta cDNA molecule by a template-switch 5' adaptor carrying 12 random nucleotides. At least 2.5 million CDR3-containing paired-end reads were obtained from each sample. First-strand cDNA synthesis was performed from all RNA using the Mint cDNA synthesis kit, with priming by a TRBC-specific oligonucleotide. Following uracil-DNA glycosylase treatment, a first 18-cycle PCR with universal primers M1SS and BC2_uni_R was performed on all cDNA. On the study's bioinformatics: For normalization, 1 million high-quality reads were randomly selected from each sample, with every read carrying a distinct molecular identifier. Instead of being binned into consensus sequences, reads with shared molecular identifiers were discarded. MiTCR, with a Q25 quality threshold and the strictest error-elimination algorithm, was used for CDR3 identification, clonotype clustering and error correction. A nonparametric unseen species model with Euler transformation was used to estimate lower-bound total TCR beta diversity. The public reads were reanalyzed by TCRdb: fastp trimming at Q25, MiXCR alignment, in-frame beta chains only. When rows share a CDR3 protein, they turn into one entry using the most common DNA and genes. TCRdb's processing, not the study's, gives the V and J calls here. The sample table records approximately 960,000 distinct CDR3 sequences; around 29% of these occur just once. The ten most abundant clones make up roughly a tenth of the sample.

This clonotype was seen at least ten times. Which antigen it targets is not known. No quality values exist for individual bases; no much larger clone is one base distant. The sample was also linked to a second study, of T cells of mothers and their children. Taken from the second paper: Nine systemically healthy Caucasian individuals, comprising three mothers and their six children, were included as donors. cDNA synthesis consumed the entire amount of extracted RNA, loaded at 1.5 ug RNA in each 15 ul reaction. Sample barcodes and 2-4 random nucleotides were added via the M1S primer in the second PCR. Each mother yielded over 9.5 million TCR beta CDR3 reads and each child 2.5 million to 3 million reads. In both related and unrelated pairs, thymic selection shapes the output of TCR recombination in a similar way, with inherited differences having only a minor effect. Normalized repertoire overlap was always found to be slightly, but never significantly, higher in related mother-child pairs than in unrelated mother-child pairs. No persistent microchimeric T cell clones were found, with a detection sensitivity of 75 to 100 clones per million clonotypes. The study used deep NGS to compare TCR beta repertoires of mothers and children, seeking features distinguishing related mother-child pairs from unrelated individuals. Mothers averaged around 40 +/- 4 years of age and children averaged about 10 +/- 4 years. Libraries were sequenced on Illumina HiSeq 2000 with 100+100 nt paired-end reads after adapter ligation with NEBNext reagents. To prevent cross-contamination, the mother and child libraries were prepared one month apart and sequenced in separate runs. For each donor, between roughly 450,000 and 2,300,000 distinct TCR beta clonotypes were identified. Naive TCR beta clonotypes were estimated from low-frequency clonotypes matched to each donor's FACS-determined naive share, without sorting.

Sequenced input: blood. The clonotype was recovered from a woman aged 40-49 years in good health. The chain links TRBV7-2 with TRBJ2-2, with 11 junctional bases fitting TRBD1. CDR3 loop: CASSRWGQGGSGELFF. The nucleotides are TGTGCCAGCAGCCGCTGGGGACAGGGGGGGTCCGGGGAGCTGTTTTTT.